Listed below are T cell receptor beta chains from one sample, sequenced in a study of T cell responses to AZD1222 COVID-19 vaccine. TCRdb's copy holds only in-frame clones and misses some; the assay was immunoSEQ multiplex PCR. Of more than 90,000 clones listed, roughly 84% were seen once; the top ten hold approximately 1.3%. The sequences come from peripheral blood, collected on day 0 of AZD1222 vaccination. These receptors were taken from an adult in good health. Both conserved end residues are trimmed from each CDR3.

TRBJ1-5 | TRBV2 | ASSRGLGAPSSNQPQH
TRBJ1-3 | TRBV27 | ASSLTANSGNTIY
TRBJ1-1 | TRBV6-5 | ASMLAANTEAF
TRBJ2-1 | TRBV5-1 | ASSLAVAGDPNNEQF
TRBJ2-1 | TRBV27 | ASSPLGTGVLFSSYNEQF
TRBJ1-6 | TRBV27 | ASSSGPNYNSPLH
TRBJ1-4 | TRBV6-5 | ASRGTATEKLF
TRBJ1-1 | TRBV6-5 | ATERGWENTEAF
TRBJ1-6 | TRBV6-5 | ASSYRRAGSPLH
TRBJ2-3 | TRBV9 | ASSDRWGSGISDTQY
TRBJ1-1 | TRBV27 | ASSLGTSTEAF
TRBJ1-5 | TRBV9 | ASSDTGEGQPQH
TRBJ2-7 | TRBV29-1 | SVERLAANSYEQY